The 23 T cell receptor beta chains presented below share a single source sample, sequenced in a study of T cells after yellow fever vaccination. TCRdb ran MiXCR on the 5' RACE reads and lists one entry per CDR3 protein. The sample lists approximately 550,000 distinct CDR3 sequences, roughly 12% seen once, with roughly 13% in the top ten. The material was PBMCs, obtained on the day of the yellow fever booster vaccination. These receptor sequences come from a man younger than 40 who received the YFV17D yellow fever vaccine.

The table lists this clonotype with a few counts. The J gene is TRBJ1-6, the V gene TRBV19; 7 bases align to TRBD1. CDR3 size: 12 residues. CDR1 and CDR2 (germline): LNHDA, SQIVND (reference sequence). The CDR3 bases are TGTGCTGGGGGAGGGGGCTCATCACCCCTCCACTTT. This translates into CAGGGGSSPLHF. Supplemented by reference TRBV19 and TRBJ1-6, the full variable domain reads DGGITQSPKYLFRKEGQNVTLSCEQNLNHDAMYWYRQDPGQGLRLIYYSQIVNDFQKGDIAEGYSVSREKKESFPLTVTSAQKNPTAFYLCAGGGGSSPLHFGNGTRLTVT.

This chain joins TRBV28 and TRBJ1-4; unclear D gene. The CDR3 is 13 residues long. V gave up 2 bases and J gave up 8 bases, with 9 bases separating them. In germline, CDR1 is MDHEN, CDR2 SYDVKM. The CDR3: CASSLGTAEKLFF. In DNA form, the CDR3 reads TGTGCCAGCAGTTTAGGAACAGCCGAAAAACTGTTTTTT.

This clonotype came up many times. This rearrangement joins TRBV12-3 or TRBV12-4 to TRBJ2-2; tentatively, D is TRBD1 (6 bases). CDR3 length: 14 residues. Between the trimmed V and J ends, which lost 8 bases and 3 bases, there was a span of 13 bases. The CDR3 loop is CASSPGQHTGELFF. DNA for the CDR3: TGTGCCAGCTCGCCGGGACAACACACCGGGGAGCTGTTTTTT.

The CDR3 nucleotides read TGTGCTAGTGGCGACCATTACACAGATACGCAGTATTTT. This sequence encodes CASGDHYTDTQYF. The rearrangement joins TRBV12-5 to TRBJ2-3; D call uncertain. V dropped 6 bases and J dropped 2 bases, with 9 bases sitting between them. Germline values: CDR1 LGHNT, CDR2 FRNRAP. This CDR3 contains 13 residues.

V is TRBV7-3 and J is TRBJ2-1, with a possible D match to TRBD1 (5 bases). V lost 5 bases and J 6 bases, leaving 14 bases between the germline ends. This CDR3 has 14 residues. Germline V gene lookup returns CDR1 SGHTA and CDR2 FQGTGA. The CDR3 region is CASSPPGLSNEQFF. In nucleotides, the CDR3 is TGTGCCAGCAGCCCCCCAGGGTTGAGCAATGAGCAGTTCTTC.

This clonotype was seen ten or more times. The chain joins TRBV6-5 to TRBJ2-3, with D maybe TRBD2 (5 bases). Looked up from germline, CDR1 is MNHEY and CDR2 is SVGAGI. The CDR3 totals 14 residues. V gave up 2 bases and J gave up 4 bases, with 10 bases separating them. CDR3: CASSYQTDSDTQYF. In DNA, the CDR3 is TGTGCCAGCAGTTACCAGACGGACTCAGATACGCAGTATTTT.

CDR3 bases: TGTGCCAGCAGCCCGGACAGCAAAAACATTCAGTACTTC. Residues: CASSPDSKNIQYF. The chain has TRBV11-3 and TRBJ2-4, with a weak D call TRBD1 (6 bases). Trimming removed 5 bases at V and 3 bases at J, with 8 bases between. Germline V gives CDR1 SGHNT, CDR2 YENEEA. The CDR3 contains 13 residues.

This clonotype showed up just a few times. V is TRBV4-2 and J is TRBJ2-1; D may be TRBD2 (6 bases). The V gene lost 0 bases and the J gene lost 6 bases, with 27 bases spanning the gap. The CDR3 loop spans 20 amino acids. CDR1 LGHNA and CDR2 YNFKEQ come from the germline V gene. The CDR3 here is CASSQDGSSGTFLVPNEQFF. The DNA of the CDR3 is TGTGCCAGCAGCCAAGATGGGAGTTCCGGGACTTTCTTAGTCCCCAATGAGCAGTTCTTC.

The J gene is TRBJ2-5, the V gene TRBV12-5; D might be TRBD2 (6 bases). The germline V and J ends were trimmed by 1 base and 5 bases, with 8 bases remaining between them. Per germline, CDR1 LGHNT and CDR2 FRNRAP. This CDR3 contains 13 residues. In nucleotides, the CDR3 is TGTGCTAGTGGTTTGGGCGGGGCGGAGACCCAGTACTTC. Translation gives CASGLGGAETQYF.

V usage is TRBV5-6 and J usage is TRBJ2-1, with TRBD2 matching over 10 bases. V lost 0 bases and J lost 12; bases outside the gene matches: 9. The CDR3 is 15 residues long. The germline V gene has CDR1 SGHDT and CDR2 YYEEEE. The CDR3 reads CASSLALAGAHSQFF. The CDR3 DNA reads as TGTGCCAGCAGCTTGGCCCTAGCGGGAGCACATTCGCAGTTCTTC. Complete variable domain (other parts from reference TRBV5-6 and TRBJ2-1): DAGVTQSPTHLIKTRGQQVTLRCSPKSGHDTVSWYQQALGQGPQFIFQYYEEEERQRGNFPDRFSGHQFPNYSSELNVNALLLGDSALYLCASSLALAGAHSQFFGPGTRLTVL.

V is TRBV12-3 or TRBV12-4 and J is TRBJ2-2; D might be TRBD2 (6 bases). The ends were cut back, 1 base at V and 0 bases at J, with 12 bases in the middle. The CDR3 is 17 residues long. CDR3 amino acids: CASSLDRLAANTGELFF. DNA for the CDR3: TGTGCCAGCAGTTTAGACCGGTTAGCGGCGAACACCGGGGAGCTGTTTTTT.

This clonotype was detected a few times. The rearrangement joins TRBV7-2 to TRBJ1-5, with TRBD1 matching 9 bases. Germline V gene sequence: CDR1 SGHTA, CDR2 FQGNSA. J was trimmed by 6 bases and V by 5 bases; bases with no gene match: 8. This CDR3 comprises 15 residues. CDR3 DNA sequence: TGTGCCAGCAGCCCGCGGACAGGGGAGGCTCAGCCCCAGCATTTT. Translated, it gives CASSPRTGEAQPQHF.

This clonotype was detected many times. V and J are TRBV7-2 and TRBJ1-5, with 10 nucleotides matching TRBD1. CDR1 and CDR2 (germline): SGHTA, FQGNSA. The CDR3 extends over 15 amino acids. With V trimmed by 7 bases and J by 6 bases, 9 bases remained unmatched. In nucleotides, the CDR3 is TGTGCCAGCACCTTGACAGGGGGCGATGGTCAGCCCCAGCATTTT. As protein: CASTLTGGDGQPQHF. The whole variable domain, filled in from reference TRBV7-2 and TRBJ1-5, reads GAGVSQSPSNKVTEKGKDVELRCDPISGHTALYWYRQSLGQGLEFLIYFQGNSAPDKSGLPSDRFSAERTGGSVSTLTIQRTQQEDSAVYLCASTLTGGDGQPQHFGDGTRLSIL.

This clonotype was seen more than once but under ten times. V gene TRBV20-1 combines with J gene TRBJ2-1; D may be TRBD2 (6 bases). Trimming took off 6 bases at V and 5 bases at J, with 17 bases between the two ends. The germline CDR1 and CDR2 sequences are DFQATT and SNEGSKA (reference sequence). The CDR3 extends over 14 amino acids. Written as DNA, the CDR3 is TGCAGTGCCGACGGGCGGGATCTCAACAATGAGCAGTTCTTC. It is translated as CSADGRDLNNEQFF.

The CDR3 bases are TGTGCCAGTAAGGGAGAGACAGGGGCGAACACCGGGGAGCTGTTTTTT. Amino acid sequence: CASKGETGANTGELFF. The chain recombines TRBV19 with TRBJ2-2; TRBD1 agrees at 8 bases. CDR1 and CDR2 (germline): LNHDA, SQIVND (reference sequence). This CDR3 has 16 amino acids. The ends lost 7 bases at V and 0 bases at J; junction bases unmatched: 7.

This chain connects TRBV10-1 to TRBJ2-3; a weak D match, TRBD2 (6 bases). Trimming removed 8 bases from V and 0 bases from J, with 9 bases in between. The CDR3 is 13 residues long. Germline CDR1 and CDR2: WNHNN and SYGVQD (reference sequence). The CDR3 protein is CASAGTSTDTQYF. The CDR3 DNA reads TGCGCCAGCGCTGGGACTAGCACAGATACGCAGTATTTT.

This clonotype has just a few counts. V is TRBV6-1 and J is TRBJ2-1; D is possibly TRBD2 (6 bases). This CDR3 is built from 14 residues. Germline V gene data show CDR1 as MNHNS and CDR2 as SASEGT. The V end lost 7 bases, the J end lost 1 base, and 11 bases lay between the germline ends. The CDR3 loop is CASNLAGSYNEQFF. The CDR3 region has the DNA TGTGCCAGCAACCTGGCGGGGTCCTACAATGAGCAGTTCTTC.

The rearrangement uses TRBV6-1 and TRBJ2-3; D is tentatively TRBD1 or TRBD2 (5 bases each). Deletions cut 6 bases from V and 4 bases from J, with 17 bases between. Germline CDR1 and CDR2: MNHNS and SASEGT. This CDR3 is 15 amino acids long. The CDR3 sequence: CASSTPGRGPDTQYF. In DNA, the CDR3 is TGTGCCAGCAGCACACCGGGACGGGGTCCAGATACGCAGTATTTT.

The V call is TRBV7-6, the J call TRBJ1-1, with D uncertain. The V and J ends lost 8 bases and 4 bases respectively, with 11 bases between them. There are 12 residues in the CDR3. CDR1 SGHVS and CDR2 FNYEAQ come from the germline V gene. For the CDR3, the DNA is TGTGCCAGCGTCAGTAAGGGCACTGAAGCTTTCTTT. Protein sequence: CASVSKGTEAFF.

In its sample, this clonotype was seen a few times. J is TRBJ2-6 and V is TRBV24-1, with TRBD2 identical over 7 bases. This CDR3 region has 16 residues. The V segment lost 4 bases and the J segment 4 bases; nucleotides outside the gene matches: 6. Germline lookup yields CDR1 KGHDR and CDR2 SFDVKD. CDR3 protein: CATSERAGTGANVLTF. CDR3 sequence (DNA): TGTGCCACCAGTGAGCGAGCGGGAACCGGGGCCAACGTCCTGACTTTC.

This chain joins TRBV7-8 and TRBJ1-4; D uncertain. Germline V gene lookup returns CDR1 SGHVS and CDR2 FQNEAQ. V was pared by 1 base and J by 4 bases, with 10 bases between. The CDR3 runs to 15 residues. The CDR3 DNA reads as TGTGCCAGCAGCTTAGGGGGTTATCGTAATGAAAAACTGTTTTTT. Protein: CASSLGGYRNEKLFF. The entire variable domain, with the rest obtained from reference TRBV7-8 and TRBJ1-4, is as follows: GAGVSQSPRYKVAKRGQDVALRCDPISGHVSLFWYQQALGQGPEFLTYFQNEAQLDKSGLPSDRFFAERPEGSVSTLKIQRTQQEDSAVYLCASSLGGYRNEKLFFGSGTQLSVL.

This clonotype was recorded a few times. This chain joins TRBV20-1 and TRBJ1-5; D not resolved. V was trimmed by 1 base and J by 0 bases, leaving 7 bases between them. The CDR3 contains 14 residues. Per germline, CDR1 DFQATT and CDR2 SNEGSKA (reference sequence). The CDR3 region is CSARGATSNQPQHF. The CDR3 nucleotides are TGCAGTGCTAGAGGGGCGACTAGCAATCAGCCCCAGCATTTT.

In DNA, the CDR3 is TGCGCCAGCAGCTTCCTAAGCTCCTACGAGCAGTACTTC. Amino acid sequence: CASSFLSSYEQYF. The chain links TRBV5-1 to TRBJ2-7; D gene ambiguous. Germline V lookup: CDR1 SGHRS, CDR2 YFSETQ. CDR3 length: 13 residues. V dropped 2 bases and J dropped 0 bases, with 6 bases sitting between them.